Listed here are 20 T cell receptor beta chains from one sample, sequenced in a study of T-cell reconstitution after alpha-beta-depleted transplantation in children. Library preparation (for TCRbeta) was performed with unique molecular identifiers. A single record per CDR3 protein comes from TCRdb applying MiXCR to the PCR reads. The sample consists of approximately 130,000 distinct CDR3 sequences, roughly 10% of them appearing once. Material: PBMCs, mostly from graft donor cells, obtained 180 days after TCRalphabeta/CD19-depleted stem cell transplant. Every receptor here comes from a girl in the first two years of life who had a stem cell transplant for combined immunodeficiency, so the T cells may come from the graft donor.

This clonotype was picked up a small number of times. V is TRBV5-1 and J is TRBJ2-5; D ambiguous. The CDR3 totals 14 residues. V dropped 0 bases and J dropped 5 bases, with 11 bases sitting between them. Germline CDR1 is SGHRS and CDR2 is YFSETQ. CDR3 DNA: TGCGCCAGCAGCTTGGCGGCCCGTAGGGAGACCCAGTACTTC. Residues: CASSLAARRETQYF. Filled out from reference TRBV5-1 and TRBJ2-5, the complete variable domain reads KAGVTQTPRYLIKTRGQQVTLSCSPISGHRSVSWYQQTPGQGLQFLFEYFSETQRNKGNFPGRFSGRQFSNSRSEMNVSTLELGDSALYLCASSLAARRETQYFGPGTRLLVL.

The table lists this clonotype with many counts. The rearrangement links TRBV20-1 to TRBJ2-3, with D perhaps given as TRBD1 or TRBD2 (6 bases each). Trimming shortened V by 6 bases and J by 0 bases, and 10 bases separated the two germline ends. Per germline, CDR1 DFQATT and CDR2 SNEGSKA (reference sequence). The CDR3 totals 13 residues. For the CDR3, the DNA is TGCAGTGCGGGGGGCGGGAGCACAGATACGCAGTATTTT. Residues: CSAGGGSTDTQYF.

There are a few counts of this clonotype. V and J are TRBV27 and TRBJ2-1, with a weak D call TRBD1 (5 bases). V lost 2 bases to trimming and J lost 7 bases, with 15 bases between them. This CDR3 spans 15 amino acids. Germline assignment: CDR1 MNHEY and CDR2 SMNVEV (reference sequence). CDR3: CASSLVRVSGNEQFF. CDR3 bases: TGTGCCAGCAGTTTAGTCAGGGTGTCTGGGAATGAGCAGTTCTTC.

V is TRBV20-1 and J is TRBJ2-7; possibly TRBD1 for D (6 bases). Trimming took off 3 bases at V and 7 bases at J, with 16 bases between the two ends. The CDR3 is 13 residues long. Germline V lookup: CDR1 DFQATT, CDR2 SNEGSKA (reference sequence). CDR3 coding DNA: TGCAGTGCTAGCCGACAGGTCTCCTTGGAGCAGTACTTC. Encoded protein: CSASRQVSLEQYF.

Ten or more counts support this clonotype. This sequence joins TRBV12-3 or TRBV12-4 and TRBJ2-3; 11 bases agree with TRBD2. The CDR3 totals 16 residues. The J segment lost 3 bases and the V segment lost 7 bases, leaving 9 bases of the junction unmatched. The CDR3 loop is CASIVGRLAGTDTQYF. The CDR3 bases are TGTGCCAGCATAGTTGGGAGACTAGCGGGGACAGATACGCAGTATTTT.

This clonotype has a count of ten or more. The CDR3 DNA reads as TGCGCCAGCAGCGTAAGTGACAGTACGCTGGAGCAGTTCTTC. Translated: CASSVSDSTLEQFF. The gene calls are TRBV5-1 and TRBJ2-1, with D possibly TRBD1 on 5 matching bases. V shed 4 bases and J shed 10 bases, with 18 bases lying between them. The V gene's germline CDR1 is SGHRS and CDR2 YFSETQ. The CDR3 consists of 14 residues.

There are a few counts of this clonotype. This rearrangement joins TRBV5-1 to TRBJ2-3; D unclear. V was cut by 2 bases and J by 0 bases, with 7 bases left in between. CDR3 length equals 14 residues. Germline assignment: CDR1 SGHRS and CDR2 YFSETQ. The CDR3 protein is CASSFPGSTDTQYF. The CDR3 DNA reads as TGCGCCAGCAGCTTCCCCGGGAGCACAGATACGCAGTATTTT.

V gene TRBV20-1 combines with J gene TRBJ2-1, with 10 bases matching TRBD2. The V gene end was trimmed by 3 bases and the J gene end by 3 bases; junction bases not matched to a gene: 5. CDR1 and CDR2 (germline): DFQATT, SNEGSKA (reference sequence). CDR3 length equals 15 residues. CDR3 coding DNA: TGCAGTGCTAGCCCGGGACTAGCGAACTACAATGAGCAGTTCTTC. It yields the protein CSASPGLANYNEQFF.

The chain is built from TRBV5-5 and TRBJ2-7, with 7 bases fitting TRBD2. CDR3 size: 17 residues. The trim removed 0 bases at V and 0 bases at J, leaving 9 bases unmatched. Germline V gene sequence: CDR1 SGHKS, CDR2 YYEKEE (reference sequence). For the CDR3, the DNA is TGTGCCAGCAGCTTGGGCCTAACTAGCGACTACTCCTACGAGCAGTACTTC. It encodes CASSLGLTSDYSYEQYF.

J is TRBJ2-1 and V is TRBV9; 10 bases line up with TRBD2. The CDR3 is 19 residues long. Germline trimming cut 0 bases from V and 4 bases from J; bases unmatched to any gene: 13. The V gene's germline CDR1 is SGDLS and CDR2 YYNGEE. For the CDR3, the DNA is TGTGCCAGCAGCGTAGCTTCTCTGGAGCGGGGGGGCTTGTACAATGAGCAGTTCTTC. Translating gives CASSVASLERGGLYNEQFF.

The chain recombines TRBV20-1 with TRBJ1-5; the match to TRBD1 covers 9 bases. The length of the CDR3 is 15 residues. Trimming at V came to 3 bases and at J to 2 bases, leaving 5 bases not matched to a gene. Germline loops: CDR1 DFQATT, CDR2 SNEGSKA (reference sequence). The CDR3 DNA reads TGCAGTGCTAGCCCCGGGACAGGGCGCAATCAGCCCCAGCATTTT. Protein sequence: CSASPGTGRNQPQHF.

This clonotype was seen a handful of times. J is TRBJ1-1 and V is TRBV29-1; TRBD1 agrees at 8 bases. V lost 0 bases and J lost 7; bases outside the gene matches: 13. Germline lookup yields CDR1 SQVTM and CDR2 ANQGSEA. This CDR3 is built from 16 residues. The CDR3 protein is CSVEDRQGAGTNEAFF. DNA of the CDR3: TGCAGCGTTGAAGATCGGCAGGGGGCGGGAACGAATGAAGCTTTCTTT.

The rearrangement links TRBV20-1 to TRBJ1-5; TRBD1 matches 10 bases. Germline V CDR1 and CDR2: DFQATT, SNEGSKA (reference sequence). This CDR3 has 14 residues. V lost 5 bases and J lost 6; bases outside the gene matches: 7. The CDR3 sequence: CSAADRGSAQPQHF. CDR3 nucleotides: TGCAGTGCTGCGGACAGGGGGTCCGCTCAGCCCCAGCATTTT.

This clonotype was picked up a small number of times. CDR3 in amino acids: CSASRLASNNEQFF. DNA for the CDR3: TGCAGTGCTAGTCGTCTAGCGTCAAACAATGAGCAGTTCTTC. The V and J genes are TRBV20-1 and TRBJ2-1, with D possibly matching TRBD2 (6 bases). Germline CDR1 is DFQATT and CDR2 is SNEGSKA (reference sequence). The CDR3 extends over 14 amino acids. The V end was cut by 3 bases, the J end by 5 bases, with 14 bases between.

The chain employs TRBV5-1 and TRBJ2-7; D call uncertain. Germline CDR1 and CDR2: SGHRS and YFSETQ. The CDR3 covers 13 residues. Trimming shortened V by 4 bases and J by 6 bases, and 14 bases separated the two germline ends. The CDR3 loop reads CASSLAGQPEQYF. CDR3 sequence (DNA): TGCGCCAGCAGCCTGGCTGGGCAGCCCGAGCAGTACTTC.

This chain uses TRBV29-1 with TRBJ2-1, with D perhaps TRBD1 (5 bases). Germline V gene sequence: CDR1 SQVTM, CDR2 ANQGSEA. The CDR3 consists of 11 residues. V dropped 5 bases and J dropped 4 bases, with 6 bases sitting between them. CDR3 coding DNA: TGCAGCGTTCGACAGTACAATGAGCAGTTCTTC. It translates to CSVRQYNEQFF.

This clonotype occurred a few times. This sequence joins TRBV10-3 and TRBJ2-1, with D perhaps matching TRBD2 (5 bases). The germline V gene encodes CDR1 ENHRY and CDR2 SYGVKD. The CDR3 contains 15 residues. Trimming stripped 0 bases from V and 6 bases from J, with 12 bases between. CDR3 coding DNA: TGTGCCATCAGTGAGTCCTTGGGTGCGGGCAATGAGCAGTTCTTC. Encoded protein: CAISESLGAGNEQFF.

The CDR3 sequence: CASSQGYGWETQYF. In nucleotides, the CDR3 is TGTGCCAGCAGCCAAGGGTATGGATGGGAGACCCAGTACTTC. The genes are TRBV3-1 and TRBJ2-5; D gene uncertain. In germline, CDR1 is LGHDT, CDR2 YNNKEL (reference sequence). The V gene lost 1 base and the J gene lost 5 bases, with 11 bases spanning the gap. The CDR3 loop spans 14 amino acids.

This chain links TRBV7-8 with TRBJ2-5; TRBD1 or TRBD2 may be the D gene (5 bases each). Germline assignment: CDR1 SGHVS and CDR2 FQNEAQ. The length of the CDR3 is 14 residues. V was pared by 1 base and J by 1 base, with 7 bases between. CDR3 sequence: CASSLGGVQETQYF. The CDR3 DNA reads TGTGCCAGCAGCTTAGGAGGGGTCCAAGAGACCCAGTACTTC. The full variable domain, in which reference TRBV7-8 and TRBJ2-5 provide the parts outside the CDR3, is GAGVSQSPRYKVAKRGQDVALRCDPISGHVSLFWYQQALGQGPEFLTYFQNEAQLDKSGLPSDRFFAERPEGSVSTLKIQRTQQEDSAVYLCASSLGGVQETQYFGPGTRLLVL.

This clonotype was counted ten times or more. V gene TRBV29-1 combines with J gene TRBJ2-3; no clear D. Germline V gene lookup returns CDR1 SQVTM and CDR2 ANQGSEA. V shed 5 bases and J shed 6 bases, with 21 bases lying between them. This CDR3 spans 15 amino acids. The CDR3 spells CSVFSDSWTTDTQYF. DNA of the CDR3: TGCAGCGTTTTTTCGGATAGTTGGACGACGGATACGCAGTATTTT.